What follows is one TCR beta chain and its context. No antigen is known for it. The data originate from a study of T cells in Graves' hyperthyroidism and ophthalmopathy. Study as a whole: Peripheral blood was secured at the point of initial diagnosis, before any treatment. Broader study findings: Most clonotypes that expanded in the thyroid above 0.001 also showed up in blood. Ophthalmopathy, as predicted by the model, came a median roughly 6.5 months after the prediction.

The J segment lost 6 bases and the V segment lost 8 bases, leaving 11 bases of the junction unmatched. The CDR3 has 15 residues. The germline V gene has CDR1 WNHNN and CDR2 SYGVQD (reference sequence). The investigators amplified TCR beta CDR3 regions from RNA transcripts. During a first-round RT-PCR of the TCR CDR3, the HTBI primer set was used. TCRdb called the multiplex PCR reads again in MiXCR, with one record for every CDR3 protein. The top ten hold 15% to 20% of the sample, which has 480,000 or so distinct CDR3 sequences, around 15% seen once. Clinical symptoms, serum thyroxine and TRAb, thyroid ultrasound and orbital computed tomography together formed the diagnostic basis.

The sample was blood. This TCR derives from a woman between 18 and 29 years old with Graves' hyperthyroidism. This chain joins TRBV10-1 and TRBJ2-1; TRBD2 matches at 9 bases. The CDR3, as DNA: TGCGCCAGCGGGATAAGCGGGAGGAATCGCAATGAGCAGTTCTTC. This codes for CASGISGRNRNEQFF.